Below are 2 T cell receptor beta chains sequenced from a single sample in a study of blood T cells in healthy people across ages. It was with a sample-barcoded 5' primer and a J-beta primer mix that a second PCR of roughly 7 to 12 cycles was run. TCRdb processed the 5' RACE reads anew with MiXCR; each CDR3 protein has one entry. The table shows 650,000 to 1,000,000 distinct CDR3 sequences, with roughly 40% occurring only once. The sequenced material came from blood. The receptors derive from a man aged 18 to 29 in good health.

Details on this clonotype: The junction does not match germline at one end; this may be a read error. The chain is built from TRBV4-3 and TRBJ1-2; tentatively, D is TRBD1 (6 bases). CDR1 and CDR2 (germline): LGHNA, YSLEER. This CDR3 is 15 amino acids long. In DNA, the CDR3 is TGCGCCAACAGCCAAGGAGGGGGGTCGGGCTATGGCTACACCTTC. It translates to CANSQGGGSGYGYTF.

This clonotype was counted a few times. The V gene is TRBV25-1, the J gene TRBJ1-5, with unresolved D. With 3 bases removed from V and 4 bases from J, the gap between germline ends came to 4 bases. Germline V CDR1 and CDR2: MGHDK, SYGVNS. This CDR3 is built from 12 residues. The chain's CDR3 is CASSEDNQPQHF. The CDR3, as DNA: TGTGCCAGCAGTGAGGATAATCAGCCCCAGCATTTT. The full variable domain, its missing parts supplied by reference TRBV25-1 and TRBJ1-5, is EADIYQTPRYLVIGTGKKITLECSQTMGHDKMYWYQQDPGMELHLIHYSYGVNSTEKGDLSSESTVSRIRTEHFPLTLESARPSHTSQYLCASSEDNQPQHFGDGTRLSIL.